The source of this T cell receptor (beta chain) is a study of shared clonotypes between healthy human individuals. The wider study: Every donor yielded three CD4 naive, three CD4 memory, two CD8 naive and one CD8 memory plate.

Profiled with immunoSEQ multiplex PCR; TCRdb holds only in-frame clones, not every one. The sample consists of millions of clones, 90% to 95% of them appearing once. CDR3 length equals 15 residues. The germline V gene encodes CDR1 LNHDA and CDR2 SQIVND (reference sequence). With V trimmed by 4 bases and J by 5 bases, 7 bases remained unmatched. V usage is TRBV19 and J usage is TRBJ1-4; 7 bases align to TRBD1. Source material: naive CD4+ T cells sorted from blood. Subset noted: CD45RA+ positively selected. The clonotype originates from a man aged 18-30 years in good health. The CDR3 here is CASSTRTGANEKLFF. DNA for the CDR3: TGTGCCAGTAGTACCCGGACAGGAGCGAATGAAAAACTGTTTTTT. Supplemented by reference TRBV19 and TRBJ1-4, the full variable domain reads DGGITQSPKYLFRKEGQNVTLSCEQNLNHDAMYWYRQDPGQGLRLIYYSQIVNDFQKGDIAEGYSVSREKKESFPLTVTSAQKNPTAFYLCASSTRTGANEKLFFGSGTQLSVL.